The entry below gives a single TCR beta chain sequence along with its context. The antigen is unknown. The data are from a study of T cell responses to AZD1222 COVID-19 vaccine. CDR1 LNHDA and CDR2 SQIVND come from the germline V gene (reference sequence). Trimming left V 5 bases short and J 1 base short, with 12 bases between. CDR3 length: 15 amino acids. Study-level points and caveats: Among spike-specific TCRs, nearly half reportedly target unmutated variant regions. Seropositivity was recorded at baseline in only a handful of AZD1222 recipients.

The protocol was immunoSEQ multiplex PCR, while the TCRdb copy is restricted to in-frame clones and leaves out a portion. The sample includes some 130,000 clones, roughly 87% seen only once; the top ten take around 9.5%. The V and J genes are TRBV19 and TRBJ1-5, with D unclear. This specimen was peripheral blood, taken 28 days after the second AZD1222 dose. This clonotype originated in an adult who received the AZD1222 COVID-19 vaccine. CDR3 DNA sequence: TGTGCCAGTAGTTACTCTTTAGAGAGCAATCAGCCCCAGCATTTT. Amino acid sequence: CASSYSLESNQPQHF.